This TCR beta chain stems from a study of response to subunit inactivated influenza vaccine. TCRdb re-analysed the RT-PCR reads in MiXCR, keeping a single row per CDR3 protein. The profile covers hundreds of thousands of distinct CDR3 sequences, with under 20% appearing a single time and about a tenth taken by the ten largest. Study-wide results and caveats: Authors suggested few new T cells are recruited by each seasonal influenza vaccination.

Looked up from germline, CDR1 is SGHTA and CDR2 is FQGNSA. The CDR3 consists of 16 residues. The trim removed 2 bases at V and 4 bases at J, leaving 6 bases unmatched. This clonotype was counted a few times. Its specificity is unknown. V gene TRBV7-2 combines with J gene TRBJ2-1; the match to TRBD2 covers 9 bases. The sample here was PBMCs from blood, taken roughly 5 days after vaccination. The TCR sequence derives from a man in his forties or fifties who received an inactivated influenza vaccine. Here the CDR3 DNA reads TGTGCCAGCAGCTTATCCGGGACTAGCCTTTACAATGAGCAGTTCTTC. Translation: CASSLSGTSLYNEQFF.